The clone carrying this T cell receptor beta chain has a handful of counts. A much bigger clone sits one base away, suggesting this may be a read error. Other DNA sequences in the same sample also yield this CDR3. From germline, CDR1 is DFQATT and CDR2 SNEGSKA (reference sequence). This CDR3 is 12 amino acids long. These data are taken from a study of metastatic and nonmetastatic thyroid tumors. Every patient underwent thyroid surgery untreated. TCRdb recomputed clones from the PCR reads via MiXCR. The table records some 46,000 clones, roughly a quarter of them present only once. The sample was blood. The rearrangement links TRBV20-1 to TRBJ2-5; D remains unclear. The origin of this receptor is a male donor with papillary thyroid cancer or a benign thyroid nodule (not recorded which). Some clones in this sample may be carry-over from other donors' samples. The CDR3 DNA reads as TGCAGTGGTGGCAGAACTCAAGAGACACAGTACTTC. As protein: CSGGRTQETQYF.